Listed below are T cell receptor beta chains from one sample, sequenced in a study of human T cells and chemical hapten exposure. One entry per CDR3 protein, called by TCRdb with MiXCR from the RACE reads. The top ten hold around 1.7% of the sample, which has 85,000 to 120,000 distinct CDR3 sequences, approximately 12% seen once. Material: whole blood, obtained in connection with sensitization to the hapten diphenylcyclopropenone (DPC). All receptors come from a woman aged 45-65 years with alopecia areata. Some clones in this sample may be carry-over from other donors' samples. Both conserved end residues are part of each CDR3. Fields, in order: CDR3 protein, CDR3 DNA, clone size, V gene, D gene, J gene. A D gene is named only where the DNA matches it firmly. Size tells how often a clone was seen (once, few, many) or the class of an expanded clone, and some rows leave it out.

CDR3: CSVAGGDTFYNEQFF; DNA: TGCAGCGTTGCCGGCGGGGATACCTTCTACAATGAGCAGTTCTTC; size: .; V: TRBV29-1; D: .; J: TRBJ2-1
CDR3: CASSPNTMISTDTQYF; DNA: TGCGCCAGCAGCCCAAACACAATGATCAGCACAGATACGCAGTATTTT; size: many; V: TRBV5-1; D: .; J: TRBJ2-3
CDR3: CASSPSSSGTTDTQYF; DNA: TGTGCCAGCTCACCAAGTTCTAGCGGGACCACAGATACGCAGTATTTT; size: many; V: TRBV18; D: TRBD2; J: TRBJ2-3
CDR3: CASSQRGGRTSTDTQYF; DNA: TGTGCCAGCAGCCAGCGGGGGGGAAGAACTAGCACAGATACGCAGTATTTT; size: few; V: TRBV5-8; D: TRBD2; J: TRBJ2-3
CDR3: CSVGVSVGAFF; DNA: TGCAGCGTTGGGGTCAGTGTCGGAGCTTTCTTT; size: .; V: TRBV29-1; D: .; J: TRBJ1-1
CDR3: CASSLQGPNTEAFF; DNA: TGTGCCAGCAGCTTACAGGGGCCGAACACTGAAGCTTTCTTT; size: few; V: TRBV11-2; D: .; J: TRBJ1-1
CDR3: CASSLEANTEAFF; DNA: TGTGCCAGCAGTTTGGAAGCCAACACTGAAGCTTTCTTT; size: many; V: TRBV6-2/TRBV6-3; D: .; J: TRBJ1-1
CDR3: CASSLGQGNNSPLHF; DNA: TGCGCCAGCAGCCTGGGACAGGGAAATAATTCACCCCTCCACTTT; size: few; V: TRBV4-1; D: TRBD1; J: TRBJ1-6
CDR3: CASSYSGASGSRVDTQYF; DNA: TGTGCCAGCAGTTACTCCGGGGCTAGCGGGTCTCGGGTAGATACGCAGTATTTT; size: many; V: TRBV6-5; D: TRBD2; J: TRBJ2-3
CDR3: CASKTMGANEKLFF; DNA: TGTGCCAGCAAAACAATGGGGGCTAATGAAAAACTGTTTTTT; size: few; V: TRBV2; D: .; J: TRBJ1-4
CDR3: CASSPFSSTDTQYF; DNA: TGTGCCAGCAGCCCATTTTCTAGCACAGATACGCAGTATTTT; size: .; V: TRBV3-1; D: .; J: TRBJ2-3
CDR3: CASQMTSGPSYEQYF; DNA: TGTGCCAGCCAAATGACTAGCGGGCCCTCCTACGAGCAGTACTTC; size: few; V: TRBV2; D: TRBD2; J: TRBJ2-7
CDR3: CASSWAPGQRSYEQYF; DNA: TGTGCCAGCAGCTGGGCCCCGGGACAGAGATCCTACGAGCAGTACTTC; size: few; V: TRBV5-6; D: TRBD1; J: TRBJ2-7
CDR3: CASSLAEVSYNEQFF; DNA: TGTGCCAGCAGTCTAGCGGAGGTCTCCTACAATGAGCAGTTCTTC; size: .; V: TRBV25-1; D: TRBD2; J: TRBJ2-1
CDR3: CASSSRTGSGRVDTQYF; DNA: TGTGCCAGCAGCTCCCGCACTGGGAGCGGGAGAGTAGATACGCAGTATTTT; size: many; V: TRBV3-1; D: TRBD2; J: TRBJ2-3
CDR3: CASGLGDTGELFF; DNA: TGTGCCAGCGGACTAGGCGACACCGGGGAGCTGTTTTTT; size: .; V: TRBV6-7; D: TRBD2; J: TRBJ2-2
CDR3: CASSPPGVGQETQYF; DNA: TGTGCCAGCTCACCTCCGGGGGTCGGGCAAGAGACCCAGTACTTC; size: few; V: TRBV18; D: .; J: TRBJ2-5
CDR3: CASSLQGAVSEQYF; DNA: TGTGCCAGCAGCCTCCAGGGGGCGGTAAGCGAGCAGTACTTC; size: few; V: TRBV7-9; D: TRBD1; J: TRBJ2-7
CDR3: CASSTGLAGTDTQYF; DNA: TGTGCCAGCAGCACGGGACTAGCGGGCACAGATACGCAGTATTTT; size: .; V: TRBV11-2; D: TRBD2; J: TRBJ2-3
CDR3: CASRRSSYEQYF; DNA: TGTGCCAGCAGGCGGAGCTCCTACGAGCAGTACTTC; size: .; V: TRBV2; D: .; J: TRBJ2-7
CDR3: CASSQELAAPDTQYF; DNA: TGTGCCAGCAGCCAAGAACTAGCGGCCCCAGATACGCAGTATTTT; size: few; V: TRBV3-1; D: TRBD2; J: TRBJ2-3
CDR3: CASSQEFATRGAKNIQYF; DNA: TGTGCCAGCAGCCAAGAGTTTGCGACGAGAGGAGCCAAAAACATTCAGTACTTC; size: many; V: TRBV4-2; D: .; J: TRBJ2-4
CDR3: CSAREMTGSNQPQHF; DNA: TGCAGTGCTAGAGAGATGACAGGAAGCAATCAGCCCCAGCATTTT; size: once; V: TRBV20-1; D: .; J: TRBJ1-5
CDR3: CASSLLLTANEQFF; DNA: TGCGCCAGCAGCTTGCTGCTGACAGCCAATGAGCAGTTCTTC; size: many; V: TRBV5-1; D: .; J: TRBJ2-1
CDR3: CASSTLGRIQYF; DNA: TGTGCCAGCAGTACCCTGGGGCGCATTCAGTACTTC; size: .; V: TRBV28; D: .; J: TRBJ2-4
CDR3: CASSGQVGELFF; DNA: TGTGCCAGCTCGGGTCAGGTCGGGGAGCTGTTTTTT; size: .; V: TRBV18; D: .; J: TRBJ2-2
CDR3: CASSFSENTEAFF; DNA: TGTGCCAGCAGCTTTTCCGAGAACACTGAAGCTTTCTTT; size: few; V: TRBV11-2; D: .; J: TRBJ1-1
CDR3: CASSPVLAAETYEQYF; DNA: TGTGCCAGCTCACCGGTTTTAGCGGCGGAGACCTACGAGCAGTACTTC; size: .; V: TRBV18; D: .; J: TRBJ2-7
CDR3: CASSYQGLAYF; DNA: TGTGCCAGCAGTTACCAGGGGTTGGCATATTTT; size: .; V: TRBV6-5; D: .; J: TRBJ2-3
CDR3: CASSLVGLANEQFF; DNA: TGTGCCAGCAGCTTAGTTGGTCTAGCCAATGAGCAGTTCTTC; size: many; V: TRBV11-2; D: .; J: TRBJ2-1
CDR3: CASSFSPPLEQYF; DNA: TGTGCCAGCAGTTTTTCTCCCCCTCTCGAGCAGTACTTC; size: .; V: TRBV12-3/TRBV12-4; D: .; J: TRBJ2-7
CDR3: CASSPAGAGGYTF; DNA: TGTGCCAGCAGCCCCGCGGGGGCCGGGGGCTACACCTTC; size: .; V: TRBV14; D: .; J: TRBJ1-2
CDR3: CASSHRSSYNEQFF; DNA: TGTGCCAGCAGTCATCGTAGCTCCTACAATGAGCAGTTCTTC; size: few; V: TRBV6-6; D: .; J: TRBJ2-1
CDR3: CASSLGRDQPQHF; DNA: TGTGCCAGCAGCTTGGGAAGGGATCAGCCCCAGCATTTT; size: .; V: TRBV11-2; D: .; J: TRBJ1-5
CDR3: CASSFSLTGAGELFF; DNA: TGCGCCAGCAGCTTTTCCTTGACAGGGGCCGGGGAGCTGTTTTTT; size: .; V: TRBV5-1; D: TRBD1; J: TRBJ2-2
CDR3: CATASAGQSNEKLFF; DNA: TGTGCCACCGCGAGCGCGGGACAGTCTAATGAAAAACTGTTTTTT; size: few; V: TRBV7-2; D: TRBD1; J: TRBJ1-4
CDR3: CASWDTGLMNTEAFF; DNA: TGTGCCAGCTGGGATACAGGGCTCATGAACACTGAAGCTTTCTTT; size: .; V: TRBV27; D: .; J: TRBJ1-1
CDR3: CATSDPTGAHEQFF; DNA: TGTGCCACCAGTGATCCAACAGGGGCCCATGAGCAGTTCTTC; size: few; V: TRBV24-1; D: TRBD1; J: TRBJ2-1
CDR3: CASSDGYEQYF; DNA: TGTGCCAGCTCCGACGGCTACGAGCAGTACTTC; size: .; V: TRBV28; D: .; J: TRBJ2-7
CDR3: CASSLTGVGDNQPQHF; DNA: TGCGCCAGCAGCTTGACAGGGGTTGGGGACAATCAGCCCCAGCATTTT; size: few; V: TRBV5-1; D: TRBD1; J: TRBJ1-5
CDR3: CASSHRGQSSGNTIYF; DNA: TGCGCCAGCAGCCACCGCGGACAGAGCTCTGGAAACACCATATATTTT; size: few; V: TRBV4-3; D: .; J: TRBJ1-3
CDR3: CASSLERDLQYF; DNA: TGCGCCAGCAGCTTGGAGCGGGACCTACAGTATTTT; size: .; V: TRBV5-1; D: TRBD2; J: TRBJ2-3
CDR3: CAIRLDFGTDTQYF; DNA: TGTGCCATCAGGCTAGATTTCGGCACAGATACGCAGTATTTT; size: many; V: TRBV10-3; D: .; J: TRBJ2-3
CDR3: CASSPQGGNQPQHF; DNA: TGTGCCAGCAGCCCGCAGGGGGGGAATCAGCCCCAGCATTTT; size: many; V: TRBV12-3/TRBV12-4; D: TRBD1; J: TRBJ1-5
CDR3: CASSQERGIVGYTF; DNA: TGCGCCAGCAGCCAAGAGCGGGGGATCGTTGGCTACACCTTC; size: many; V: TRBV4-1; D: .; J: TRBJ1-2
CDR3: CASSYKAAQGAPLEETQYF; DNA: TGTGCCAGCAGTTACAAGGCGGCTCAGGGGGCCCCATTGGAAGAGACCCAGTACTTC; size: many; V: TRBV6-2/TRBV6-3; D: TRBD1; J: TRBJ2-5
CDR3: CSVERELPYEQFF; DNA: TGCAGCGTTGAGCGGGAGCTTCCCTATGAGCAGTTCTTC; size: .; V: TRBV29-1; D: TRBD2; J: TRBJ2-1
CDR3: CSAGGGAAQPQHF; DNA: TGCAGTGCTGGCGGGGGGGCGGCTCAGCCCCAGCATTTT; size: many; V: TRBV20-1; D: .; J: TRBJ1-5
CDR3: CASILSSGANTGELFF; DNA: TGTGCCAGCATTCTCTCTAGCGGGGCGAACACCGGGGAGCTGTTTTTT; size: few; V: TRBV6-6; D: TRBD2; J: TRBJ2-2
CDR3: CSARGQQMSYEQYF; DNA: TGCAGTGCTAGGGGACAACAGATGAGCTACGAGCAGTACTTC; size: few; V: TRBV20-1; D: .; J: TRBJ2-7
CDR3: CASDTKGGQPQHF; DNA: TGCGCCAGCGACACGAAGGGGGGTCAGCCCCAGCATTTT; size: many; V: TRBV10-1; D: .; J: TRBJ1-5
CDR3: CASSARDRGRTEAFF; DNA: TGTGCCAGCAGCGCCCGGGACAGGGGTCGCACTGAAGCTTTCTTT; size: many; V: TRBV7-9; D: TRBD1; J: TRBJ1-1
CDR3: CASTGGTGRLAGENSRWTQYF; DNA: TGTGCCAGTACAGGAGGGACAGGGAGACTAGCGGGGGAGAATTCACGGTGGACGCAGTATTTT; size: .; V: TRBV11-2; D: TRBD2; J: TRBJ2-3
CDR3: CASSSSGTQGGELFF; DNA: TGTGCCAGCAGCTCGAGCGGGACTCAAGGCGGGGAGCTGTTTTTT; size: many; V: TRBV7-2; D: TRBD2; J: TRBJ2-2
CDR3: CASRGTGGSIVDTEAFF; DNA: TGTGCCAGCAGGGGGACAGGGGGCTCCATAGTGGACACTGAAGCTTTCTTT; size: .; V: TRBV2; D: TRBD1; J: TRBJ1-1
CDR3: CASSPPSGEKLFF; DNA: TGTGCCAGCAGTCCACCTTCAGGGGAAAAACTGTTTTTT; size: few; V: TRBV28; D: .; J: TRBJ1-4
CDR3: CASKGLKRTDTQYF; DNA: TGCGCCAGCAAAGGACTAAAAAGGACAGATACGCAGTATTTT; size: .; V: TRBV23-1; D: .; J: TRBJ2-3
CDR3: CATSRARTGRAYEQYF; DNA: TGTGCCACCAGCAGAGCTCGCACAGGGAGGGCCTACGAGCAGTACTTC; size: few; V: TRBV15; D: .; J: TRBJ2-7
CDR3: CASSPFGQGAYNEQFF; DNA: TGTGCCAGCAGCCCCTTCGGACAGGGGGCTTACAATGAGCAGTTCTTC; size: few; V: TRBV5-5; D: TRBD1; J: TRBJ2-1